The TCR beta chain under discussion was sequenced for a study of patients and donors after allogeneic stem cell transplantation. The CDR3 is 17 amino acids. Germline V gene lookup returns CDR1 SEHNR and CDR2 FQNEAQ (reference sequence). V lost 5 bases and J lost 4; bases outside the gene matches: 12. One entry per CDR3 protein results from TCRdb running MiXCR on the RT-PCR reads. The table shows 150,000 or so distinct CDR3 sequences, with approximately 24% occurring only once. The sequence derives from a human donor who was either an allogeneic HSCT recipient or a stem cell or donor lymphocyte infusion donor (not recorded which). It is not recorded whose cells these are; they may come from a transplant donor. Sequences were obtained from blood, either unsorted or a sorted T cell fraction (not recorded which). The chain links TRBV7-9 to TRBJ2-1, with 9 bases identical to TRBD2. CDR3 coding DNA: TGTGCCAGCAGCGCTCGACTAGCGGAGGGGCTATACAATGAGCAGTTCTTC. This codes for CASSARLAEGLYNEQFF.